What follows are 4 T cell receptor beta chains derived from one specimen sequenced in a study of CD8 T cells in ankylosing spondylitis (TCRdb year 2017). The library was prepared using 5' RACE. Sequencing was performed on an Illumina HiSeq 2500. The public reads were reprocessed in TCRdb via fastp at Q25 and MiXCR, keeping in-frame beta chains. Every entry covers one CDR3 protein and lists the most common genes and DNA from its rows. The sample includes hundreds of thousands of distinct CDR3 sequences, with over 8.5% observed a single time. The ten largest clones capture approximately 7% of the sample. The specimen was blood, either unsorted or a sorted T cell fraction (not recorded which). The receptors here all came from a male donor with ankylosing spondylitis or in good health (not recorded which).

This clonotype was seen only a few times. A junction boundary mismatches the germline segment, possibly from a read error. This chain connects TRBV20-1 to TRBJ2-5, with D tentatively TRBD1 (6 bases). Per the germline V gene, CDR1 is DFQATT and CDR2 is SNEGSKA (reference sequence). The CDR3 sequence is 16 residues long. The CDR3 sequence is CCARDLRTGFQETQYF. The CDR3 DNA sequence: TGCTGTGCTAGAGATCTTCGAACAGGGTTCCAAGAGACCCAGTACTTC.

In this sample, this clonotype turned up many times. The chain is built from TRBV27 and TRBJ1-2; 7 nucleotides align to TRBD1. The J segment lost 5 bases and the V segment lost 7 bases, leaving 4 bases of the junction unmatched. Per the germline V gene, CDR1 is MNHEY and CDR2 is SMNVEV (reference sequence). The CDR3 is 12 residues long. The CDR3 spells CASKGASYGYTF. As DNA, the CDR3 is TGTGCCAGCAAGGGGGCGTCGTATGGCTACACCTTC.

CDR3 in DNA: TGTGCCAGCAGCCGGGGCACAGGGACCCATGAGCAGTTCTTC. Its protein is CASSRGTGTHEQFF. The rearrangement joins TRBV7-6 to TRBJ2-1, with D tentatively TRBD1 (6 bases). The germline V and J ends were trimmed by 5 bases and 8 bases, with 16 bases remaining between them. CDR1 and CDR2 (germline): SGHVS, FNYEAQ. The length of the CDR3 is 14 residues.

On this clonotype itself: A clone one base away is much larger, so this may be a read error. V gene TRBV7-2 combines with J gene TRBJ1-3, with D perhaps matching TRBD1 (6 bases). Germline CDR1 reads SGHTA; CDR2 reads FQGNSA. The CDR3 sequence is 15 residues long. CDR3 protein: CASSPGGVSANTIYF. CDR3 coding DNA: TGTGCCAGCAGCCCGGGGGGCGTCTCTGCAAACACCATATATTTT.